What follows is one T cell receptor beta chain and its context. Antigen specificity is unknown. A much larger clone differs by one base, so this may be a read error. Trimming removed 4 bases from V and 7 bases from J, with 14 bases in between. CDR1 GTSNPN and CDR2 SVGIG come from the germline V gene (reference sequence). The CDR3 runs 12 residues. Full-length variable regions came from constant-region reverse primers plus semi-nested Nested Universal Primer A PCR. TCRdb independently ran MiXCR on the 5' RACE reads; one entry per CDR3 protein. The sample records about 32,000 distinct CDR3 sequences, roughly 30% being singletons. Study results and caveats: Tumor memory CD4+ T cell TCR gene usage was found to cluster with blood and lymph node memory CD4+ cells and with lymph node naive CD4+ cells.

Tregs were sorted as CD4+CD25+CD127-/low cells. Sequencing was carried out using tumor-infiltrating Tregs sorted from the breast tumor. V and J are TRBV30 and TRBJ2-7, with TRBD2 as a possible D gene (5 bases). This clonotype was sampled from a female donor with breast cancer. CDR3 sequence (DNA): TGTGCCTGGACTGGCGGGTGGAATGAGCAGTACTTC. Amino acids: CAWTGGWNEQYF.